This TCR beta chain stems from a study of blood T cell repertoires in COVID-19. Whole-study context: The cDNA or gDNA used as material had been derived from T cells, B-cell-depleted T cells, or PBMCs.

Using immunoSEQ multiplex PCR, the repertoire was profiled, and TCRdb retains in-frame clones only, with some absent. The sample carries around 130,000 clones, more than 85% recorded once. The germline CDR1 and CDR2 sequences are SGHDN and FVKESK. The CDR3 spans 12 residues. V was clipped by 6 bases and J by 6 bases, with 11 bases between them. Specimen: peripheral blood. The clonotype originates from a man aged 50-60 years with active or convalescent COVID-19. The V and J genes are TRBV14 and TRBJ1-2; possible D gene TRBD1, 6 bases. CDR3 nucleotides: TGTGCCAGCAGAGGGGGTTCCGATGGCTACACCTTC. This translates into CASRGGSDGYTF.